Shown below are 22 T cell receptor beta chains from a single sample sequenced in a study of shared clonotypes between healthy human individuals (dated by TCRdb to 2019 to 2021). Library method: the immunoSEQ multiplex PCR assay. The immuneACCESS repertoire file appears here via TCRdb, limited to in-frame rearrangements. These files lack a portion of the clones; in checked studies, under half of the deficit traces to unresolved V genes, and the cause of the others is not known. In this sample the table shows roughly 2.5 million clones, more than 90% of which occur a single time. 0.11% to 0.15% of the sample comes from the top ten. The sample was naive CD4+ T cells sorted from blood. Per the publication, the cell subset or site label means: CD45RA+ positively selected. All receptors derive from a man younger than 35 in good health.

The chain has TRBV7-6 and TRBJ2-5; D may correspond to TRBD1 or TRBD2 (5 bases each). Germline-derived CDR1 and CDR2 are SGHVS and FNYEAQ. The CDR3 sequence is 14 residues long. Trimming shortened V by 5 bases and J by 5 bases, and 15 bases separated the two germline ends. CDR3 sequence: CASSRGAGWETQYF. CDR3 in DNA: TGTGCCAGCAGCCGAGGGGCGGGTTGGGAGACCCAGTACTTC.

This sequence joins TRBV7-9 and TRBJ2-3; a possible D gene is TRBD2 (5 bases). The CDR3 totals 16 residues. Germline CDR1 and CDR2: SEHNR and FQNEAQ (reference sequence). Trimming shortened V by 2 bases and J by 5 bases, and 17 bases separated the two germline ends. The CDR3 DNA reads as TGTGCCAGCAGCTTACCTTTAGGAGGCGACCGAGATACGCAGTATTTT. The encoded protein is CASSLPLGGDRDTQYF.

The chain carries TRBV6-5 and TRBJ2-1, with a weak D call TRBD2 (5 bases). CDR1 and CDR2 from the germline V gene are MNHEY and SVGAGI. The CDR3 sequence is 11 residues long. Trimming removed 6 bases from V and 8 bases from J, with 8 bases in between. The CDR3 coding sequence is TGTGCCAGCAGACTAGTTCATGAGCAGTTCTTC. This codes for CASRLVHEQFF.

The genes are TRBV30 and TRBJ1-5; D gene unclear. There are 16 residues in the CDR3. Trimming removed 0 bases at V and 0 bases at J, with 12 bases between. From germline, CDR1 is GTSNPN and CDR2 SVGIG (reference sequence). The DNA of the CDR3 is TGTGCCTGGAGTGTACAACAGACGTATAGCAATCAGCCCCAGCATTTT. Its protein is CAWSVQQTYSNQPQHF.

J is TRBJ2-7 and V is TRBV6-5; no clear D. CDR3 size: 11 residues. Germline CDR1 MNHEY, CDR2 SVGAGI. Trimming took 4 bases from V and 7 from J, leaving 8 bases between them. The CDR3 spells CASSSSSEQYF. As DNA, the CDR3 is TGTGCCAGCAGTTCCTCCTCTGAGCAGTACTTC.

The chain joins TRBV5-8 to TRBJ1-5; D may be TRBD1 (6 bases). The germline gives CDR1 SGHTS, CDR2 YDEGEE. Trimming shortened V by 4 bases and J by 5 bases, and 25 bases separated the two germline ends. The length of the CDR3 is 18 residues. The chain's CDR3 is CASSLRPGRRKGDQPQHF. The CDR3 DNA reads TGTGCCAGCAGCCTTCGGCCCGGGCGGCGAAAGGGGGATCAGCCCCAGCATTTT.

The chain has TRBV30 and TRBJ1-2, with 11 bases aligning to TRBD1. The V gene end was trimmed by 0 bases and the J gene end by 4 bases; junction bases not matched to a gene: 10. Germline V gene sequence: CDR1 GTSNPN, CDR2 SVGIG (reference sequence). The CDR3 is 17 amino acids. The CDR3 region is CAWSVPGTGGFRYGYTF. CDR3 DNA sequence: TGTGCCTGGAGTGTACCCGGGACAGGGGGTTTTCGCTATGGCTACACCTTC.

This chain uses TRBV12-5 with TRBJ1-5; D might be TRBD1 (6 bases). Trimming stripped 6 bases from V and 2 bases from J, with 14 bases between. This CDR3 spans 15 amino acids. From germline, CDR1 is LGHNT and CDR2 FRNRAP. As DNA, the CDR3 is TGTGCTAGTGGCCGGGGGCCAGCCGGCAATCAGCCCCAGCATTTT. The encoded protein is CASGRGPAGNQPQHF.

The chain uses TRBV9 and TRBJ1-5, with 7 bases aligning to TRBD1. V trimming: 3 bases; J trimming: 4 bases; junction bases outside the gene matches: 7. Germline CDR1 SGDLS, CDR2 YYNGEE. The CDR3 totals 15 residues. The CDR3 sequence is CASSAAEGANQPQHF. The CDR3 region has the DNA TGTGCCAGCAGCGCAGCTGAGGGGGCTAATCAGCCCCAGCATTTT.

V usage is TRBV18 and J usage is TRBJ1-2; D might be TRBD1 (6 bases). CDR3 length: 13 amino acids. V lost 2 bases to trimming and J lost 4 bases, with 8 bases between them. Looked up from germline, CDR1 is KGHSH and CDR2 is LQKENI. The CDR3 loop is CASSPIRGYGYTF. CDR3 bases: TGTGCCAGCTCACCAATCAGGGGCTATGGCTACACCTTC. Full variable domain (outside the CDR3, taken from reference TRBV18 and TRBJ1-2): NAGVMQNPRHLVRRRGQEARLRCSPMKGHSHVYWYRQLPEEGLKFMVYLQKENIIDESGMPKERFSAEFPKEGPSILRIQQVVRGDSAAYFCASSPIRGYGYTFGSGTRLTVV.

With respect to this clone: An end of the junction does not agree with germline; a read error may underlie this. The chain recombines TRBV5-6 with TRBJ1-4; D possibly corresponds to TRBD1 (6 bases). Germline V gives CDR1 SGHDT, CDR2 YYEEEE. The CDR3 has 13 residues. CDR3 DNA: TGTGCCAGCAGCTTGGCCGGGGCAGGGGCTCCTATTTTT. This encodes CASSLAGAGAPIF.

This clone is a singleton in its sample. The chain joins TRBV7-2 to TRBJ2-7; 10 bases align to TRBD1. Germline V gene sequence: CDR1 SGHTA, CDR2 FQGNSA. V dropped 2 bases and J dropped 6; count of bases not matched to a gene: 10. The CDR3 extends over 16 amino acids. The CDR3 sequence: CASSLQWTGGMGEQYF. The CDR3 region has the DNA TGTGCCAGCAGCTTACAGTGGACAGGGGGTATGGGCGAGCAGTACTTC.

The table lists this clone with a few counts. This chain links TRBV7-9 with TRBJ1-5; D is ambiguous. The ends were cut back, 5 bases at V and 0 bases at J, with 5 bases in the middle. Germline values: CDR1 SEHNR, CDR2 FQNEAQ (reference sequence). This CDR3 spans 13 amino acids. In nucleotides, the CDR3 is TGTGCCAGCAGCGTATCTAGCAATCAGCCCCAGCATTTT. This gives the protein CASSVSSNQPQHF.

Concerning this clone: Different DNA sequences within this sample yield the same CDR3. The CDR3 reads CASSLGYSGNTIYF. The CDR3 DNA reads as TGCGCCAGCAGCTTAGGATACTCTGGAAACACCATATATTTT. The V gene is TRBV5-1, the J gene TRBJ1-3; D gene ambiguous. Germline assignment: CDR1 SGHRS and CDR2 YFSETQ. CDR3 length equals 14 residues. V was cut by 2 bases and J by 0 bases, with 6 bases left in between.

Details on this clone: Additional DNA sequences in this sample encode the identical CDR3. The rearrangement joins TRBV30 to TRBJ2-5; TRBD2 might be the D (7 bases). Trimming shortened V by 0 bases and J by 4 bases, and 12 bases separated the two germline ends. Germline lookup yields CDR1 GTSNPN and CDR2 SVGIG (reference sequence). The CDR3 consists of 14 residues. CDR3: CAWSVGGASETQYF. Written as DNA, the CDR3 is TGTGCCTGGAGTGTAGGGGGGGCTTCAGAGACCCAGTACTTC.

The CDR3, as DNA: TGTGCCAGCTCACCACCGGCCGGAGGGTGGGACAATGAGCAGTTCTTC. Translation: CASSPPAGGWDNEQFF. The chain has TRBV18 and TRBJ2-1; the D gene is possibly TRBD2 (6 bases). V was cut by 0 bases and J by 5 bases, with 14 bases left in between. The CDR3 sequence is 16 residues long. Germline values: CDR1 KGHSH, CDR2 LQKENI.

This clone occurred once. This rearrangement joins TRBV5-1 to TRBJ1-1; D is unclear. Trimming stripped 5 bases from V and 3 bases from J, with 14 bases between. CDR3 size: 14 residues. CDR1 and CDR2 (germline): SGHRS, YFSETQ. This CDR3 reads CASSNRVGDTEAFF. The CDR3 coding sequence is TGCGCCAGCAGTAATAGGGTCGGGGACACTGAAGCTTTCTTT.

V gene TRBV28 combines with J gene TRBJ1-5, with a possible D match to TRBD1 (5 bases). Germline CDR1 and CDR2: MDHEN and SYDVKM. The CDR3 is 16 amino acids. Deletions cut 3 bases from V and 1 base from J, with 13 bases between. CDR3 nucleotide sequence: TGTGCCAGCAGTTTTGGGGGAGTTTGGAGCAATCAGCCCCAGCATTTT. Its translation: CASSFGGVWSNQPQHF.

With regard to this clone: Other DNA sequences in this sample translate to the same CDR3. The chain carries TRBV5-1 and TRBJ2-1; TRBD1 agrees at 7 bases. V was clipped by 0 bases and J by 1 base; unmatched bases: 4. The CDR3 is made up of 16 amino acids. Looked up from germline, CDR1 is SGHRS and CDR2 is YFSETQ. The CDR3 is CASSLGGTESYNEQFF. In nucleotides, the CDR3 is TGCGCCAGCAGCTTGGGTGGGACAGAATCCTACAATGAGCAGTTCTTC.

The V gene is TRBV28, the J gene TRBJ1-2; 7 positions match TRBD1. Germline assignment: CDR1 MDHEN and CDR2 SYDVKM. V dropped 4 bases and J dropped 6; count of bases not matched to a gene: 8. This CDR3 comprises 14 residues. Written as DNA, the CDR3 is TGTGCCAGCAGTTCCCGGGACAGATATAATGGCTACACCTTC. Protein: CASSSRDRYNGYTF.

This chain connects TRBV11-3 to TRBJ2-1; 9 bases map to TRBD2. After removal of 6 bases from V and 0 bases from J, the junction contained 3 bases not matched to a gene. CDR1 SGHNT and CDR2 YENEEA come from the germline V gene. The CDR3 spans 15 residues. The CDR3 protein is CASSFSGSSYNEQFF. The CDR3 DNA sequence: TGTGCCAGCAGTTTTAGCGGGAGCTCCTACAATGAGCAGTTCTTC.

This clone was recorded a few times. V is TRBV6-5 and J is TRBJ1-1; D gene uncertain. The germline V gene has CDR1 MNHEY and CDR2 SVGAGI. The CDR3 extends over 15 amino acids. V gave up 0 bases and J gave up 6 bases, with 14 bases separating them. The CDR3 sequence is CASSYSRGGIAEAFF. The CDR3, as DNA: TGTGCCAGCAGTTACTCGAGAGGCGGCATCGCTGAAGCTTTCTTT.